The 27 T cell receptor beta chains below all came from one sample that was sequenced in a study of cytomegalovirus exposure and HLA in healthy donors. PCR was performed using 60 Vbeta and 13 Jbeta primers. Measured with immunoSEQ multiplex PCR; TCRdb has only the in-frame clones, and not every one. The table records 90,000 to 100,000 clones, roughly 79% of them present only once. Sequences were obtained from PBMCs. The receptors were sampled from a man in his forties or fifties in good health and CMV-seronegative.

CDR3 DNA: TGTGCCAGCAGTTCGAGCGCCCTAACCAAGGGGGAGCTGTTTTTT. Translating gives CASSSSALTKGELFF. The chain has TRBV28 and TRBJ2-2, with D unclear. The CDR3 has 15 amino acids. V was pared by 4 bases and J by 8 bases, with 17 bases between. Germline-derived CDR1 and CDR2 are MDHEN and SYDVKM.

For the CDR3, the DNA is TGTGCCAGCGGACAGTTAGTAAAAGAGACCCAGTACTTC. It encodes CASGQLVKETQYF. The rearrangement uses TRBV28 and TRBJ2-5; weak D call: TRBD1 (6 bases). In germline, CDR1 is MDHEN, CDR2 SYDVKM. This CDR3 is built from 13 residues. V lost 8 bases to trimming and J lost 3 bases, with 13 bases between them.

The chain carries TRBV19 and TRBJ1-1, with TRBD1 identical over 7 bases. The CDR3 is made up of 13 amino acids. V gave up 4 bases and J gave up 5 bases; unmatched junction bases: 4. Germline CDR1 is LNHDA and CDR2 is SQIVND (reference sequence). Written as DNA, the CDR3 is TGTGCCAGTAGTAGACAGGGTTGGACTGAAGCTTTCTTT. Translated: CASSRQGWTEAFF. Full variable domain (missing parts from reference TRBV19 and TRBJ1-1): DGGITQSPKYLFRKEGQNVTLSCEQNLNHDAMYWYRQDPGQGLRLIYYSQIVNDFQKGDIAEGYSVSREKKESFPLTVTSAQKNPTAFYLCASSRQGWTEAFFGQGTRLTVV.

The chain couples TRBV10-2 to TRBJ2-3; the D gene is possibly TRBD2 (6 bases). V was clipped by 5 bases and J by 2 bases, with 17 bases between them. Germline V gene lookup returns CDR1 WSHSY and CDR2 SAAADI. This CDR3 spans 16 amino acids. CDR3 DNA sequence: TGCGCCAGCAGTCCCAAGACGGGAGTCTACACAGATACGCAGTATTTT. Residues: CASSPKTGVYTDTQYF.

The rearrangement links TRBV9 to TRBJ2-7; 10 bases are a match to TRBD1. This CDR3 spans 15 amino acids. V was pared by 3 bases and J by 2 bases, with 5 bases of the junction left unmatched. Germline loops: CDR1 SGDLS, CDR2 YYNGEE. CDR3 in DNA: TGTGCCAGCAGCGCCCCGGGGACAGGGGCCTACGAGCAGTACTTC. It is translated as CASSAPGTGAYEQYF.

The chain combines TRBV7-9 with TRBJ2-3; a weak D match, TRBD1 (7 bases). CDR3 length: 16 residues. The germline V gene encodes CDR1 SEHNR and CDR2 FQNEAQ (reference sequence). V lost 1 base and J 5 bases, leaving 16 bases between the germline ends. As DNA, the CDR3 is TGTGCCAGCAGCTTAGGCGGAGGGGGCGCGGAAGATACGCAGTATTTT. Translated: CASSLGGGGAEDTQYF.

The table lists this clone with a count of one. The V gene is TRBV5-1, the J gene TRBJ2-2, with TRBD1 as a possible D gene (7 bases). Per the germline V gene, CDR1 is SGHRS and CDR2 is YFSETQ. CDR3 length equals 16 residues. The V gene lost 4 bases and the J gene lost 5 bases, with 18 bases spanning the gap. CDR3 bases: TGCGCCAGCAGCCCAGGTCGCGGGACAGTAACCGGGGAGCTGTTTTTT. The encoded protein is CASSPGRGTVTGELFF. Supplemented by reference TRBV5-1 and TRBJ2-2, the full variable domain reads KAGVTQTPRYLIKTRGQQVTLSCSPISGHRSVSWYQQTPGQGLQFLFEYFSETQRNKGNFPGRFSGRQFSNSRSEMNVSTLELGDSALYLCASSPGRGTVTGELFFGEGSRLTVL.

The CDR3 DNA sequence: TGTGCCAGCAGCGTAAGGACAGACTATGGCTACACCTTC. It yields the protein CASSVRTDYGYTF. The rearrangement joins TRBV11-2 to TRBJ1-2; the D gene is possibly TRBD1 (6 bases). CDR1 SGHAT and CDR2 FQNNGV come from the germline V gene. The CDR3 loop spans 13 amino acids. Between the trimmed V and J ends, which lost 5 bases and 3 bases, there was a span of 10 bases. The whole variable domain, remainder taken from reference TRBV11-2 and TRBJ1-2, is EAGVAQSPRYKIIEKRQSVAFWCNPISGHATLYWYQQILGQGPKLLIQFQNNGVVDDSQLPKDRFSAERLKGVDSTLKIQPAKLEDSAVYLCASSVRTDYGYTFGSGTRLTVV.

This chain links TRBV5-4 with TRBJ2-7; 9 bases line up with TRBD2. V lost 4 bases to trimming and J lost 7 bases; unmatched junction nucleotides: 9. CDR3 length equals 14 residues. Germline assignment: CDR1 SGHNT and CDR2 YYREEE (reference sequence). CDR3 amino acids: CASSLGGGGFEQYF. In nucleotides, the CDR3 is TGTGCCAGCAGCCTCGGCGGGGGGGGCTTTGAGCAGTACTTC.

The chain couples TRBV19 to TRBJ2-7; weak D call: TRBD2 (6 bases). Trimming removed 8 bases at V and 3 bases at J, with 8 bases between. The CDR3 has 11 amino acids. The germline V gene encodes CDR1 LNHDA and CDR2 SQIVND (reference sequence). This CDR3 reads CASGLHYEQYF. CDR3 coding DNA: TGTGCCAGTGGACTACACTACGAGCAGTACTTC.

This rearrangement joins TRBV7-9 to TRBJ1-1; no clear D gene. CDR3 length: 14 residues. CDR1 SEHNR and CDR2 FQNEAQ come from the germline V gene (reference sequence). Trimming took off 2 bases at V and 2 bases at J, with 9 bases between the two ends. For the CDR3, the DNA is TGTGCCAGCAGCTTACTGTCCGTCAACACTGAAGCTTTCTTT. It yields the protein CASSLLSVNTEAFF.

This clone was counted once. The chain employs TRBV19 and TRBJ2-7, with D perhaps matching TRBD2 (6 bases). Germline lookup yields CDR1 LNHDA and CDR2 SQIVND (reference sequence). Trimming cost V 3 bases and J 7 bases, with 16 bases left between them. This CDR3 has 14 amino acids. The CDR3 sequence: CASSIGGVGVEQYF. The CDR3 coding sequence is TGTGCCAGTAGTATCGGAGGGGTAGGTGTGGAGCAGTACTTC.

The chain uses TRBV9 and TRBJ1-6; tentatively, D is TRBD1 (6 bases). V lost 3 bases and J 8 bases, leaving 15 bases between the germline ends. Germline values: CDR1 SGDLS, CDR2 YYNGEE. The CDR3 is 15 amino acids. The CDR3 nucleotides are TGTGCCAGCAGCGCAAGGACAGCTTCGGATTCACCCCTCCACTTT. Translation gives CASSARTASDSPLHF.

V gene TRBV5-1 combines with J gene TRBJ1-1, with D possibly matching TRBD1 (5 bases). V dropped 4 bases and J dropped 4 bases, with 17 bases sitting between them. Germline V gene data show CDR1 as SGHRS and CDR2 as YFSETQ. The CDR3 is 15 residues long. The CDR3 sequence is CASSQNGGGATEAFF. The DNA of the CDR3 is TGCGCCAGCAGCCAAAATGGAGGCGGGGCCACTGAAGCTTTCTTT.

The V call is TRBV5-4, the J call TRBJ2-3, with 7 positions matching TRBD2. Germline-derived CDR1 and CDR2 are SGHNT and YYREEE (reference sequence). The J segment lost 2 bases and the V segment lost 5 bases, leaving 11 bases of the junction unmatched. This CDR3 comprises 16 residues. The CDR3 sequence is CASRIGAAGFTDTQYF. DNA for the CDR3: TGTGCCAGCAGGATAGGGGCAGCGGGGTTCACAGATACGCAGTATTTT.

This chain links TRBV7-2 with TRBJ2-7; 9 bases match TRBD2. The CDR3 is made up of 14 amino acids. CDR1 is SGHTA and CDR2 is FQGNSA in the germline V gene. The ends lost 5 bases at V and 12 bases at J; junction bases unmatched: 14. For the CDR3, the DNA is TGTGCCAGCAGCCCCCAACAGCGGGGGGTAGAAGTGTACTTC. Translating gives CASSPQQRGVEVYF.

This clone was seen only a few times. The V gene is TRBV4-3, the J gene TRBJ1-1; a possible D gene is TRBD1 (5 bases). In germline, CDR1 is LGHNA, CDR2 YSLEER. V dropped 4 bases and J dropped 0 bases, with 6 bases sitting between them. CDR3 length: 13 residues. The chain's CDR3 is CASSRQLNTEAFF. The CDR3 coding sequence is TGCGCCAGCAGCCGACAGCTGAACACTGAAGCTTTCTTT.

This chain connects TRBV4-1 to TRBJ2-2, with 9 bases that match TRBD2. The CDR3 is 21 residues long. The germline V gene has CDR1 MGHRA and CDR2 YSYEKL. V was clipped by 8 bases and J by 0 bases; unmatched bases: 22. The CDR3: CASAKGRLAGSLSANTGELFF. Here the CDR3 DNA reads TGCGCCAGCGCCAAAGGTCGGCTAGCGGGATCACTTTCCGCGAACACCGGGGAGCTGTTTTTT.

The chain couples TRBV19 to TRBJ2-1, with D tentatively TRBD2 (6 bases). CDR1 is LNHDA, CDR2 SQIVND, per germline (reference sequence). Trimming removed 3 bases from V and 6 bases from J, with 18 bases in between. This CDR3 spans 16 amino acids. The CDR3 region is CASSIRYETRGNEQFF. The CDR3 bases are TGTGCCAGTAGTATCCGGTACGAGACTAGGGGCAATGAGCAGTTCTTC.

CDR3 bases: TGTGCCAGCGGGGGTAGCGGGGTGTATAATGAGCAGTTCTTC. Amino acids: CASGGSGVYNEQFF. V usage is TRBV28 and J usage is TRBJ2-1, with TRBD2 identical over 8 bases. Looked up from germline, CDR1 is MDHEN and CDR2 is SYDVKM. The CDR3 covers 14 residues. J lost 7 bases, V lost 8 bases, and 10 bases had no gene match.

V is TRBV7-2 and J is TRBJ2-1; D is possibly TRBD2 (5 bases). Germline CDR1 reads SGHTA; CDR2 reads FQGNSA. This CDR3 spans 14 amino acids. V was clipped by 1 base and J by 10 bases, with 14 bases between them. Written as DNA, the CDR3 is TGTGCCAGCAGCTTAGAACCCCCGCCGGGGGAGCAGTTCTTC. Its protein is CASSLEPPPGEQFF. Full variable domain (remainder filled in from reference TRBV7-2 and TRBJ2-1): GAGVSQSPSNKVTEKGKDVELRCDPISGHTALYWYRQSLGQGLEFLIYFQGNSAPDKSGLPSDRFSAERTGGSVSTLTIQRTQQEDSAVYLCASSLEPPPGEQFFGPGTRLTVL.

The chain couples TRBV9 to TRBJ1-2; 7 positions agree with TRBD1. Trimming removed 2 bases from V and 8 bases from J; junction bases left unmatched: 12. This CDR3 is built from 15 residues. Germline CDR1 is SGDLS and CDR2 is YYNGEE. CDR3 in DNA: TGTGCCAGCAGCGTTTCTCCTGAGGGGGCGGTAGGCTACACCTTC. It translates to CASSVSPEGAVGYTF.

Here the CDR3 DNA reads TGTGCCAGCTCCCGCGATCCTAGCGGGGGACTCTACGAGCAGTACTTC. Its translation is CASSRDPSGGLYEQYF. The chain employs TRBV18 and TRBJ2-7, with TRBD2 identical over 10 bases. The ends lost 6 bases at V and 3 bases at J; junction bases unmatched: 11. CDR3 length equals 16 residues. From germline, CDR1 is KGHSH and CDR2 LQKENI. Supplemented by reference TRBV18 and TRBJ2-7, the full variable domain reads NAGVMQNPRHLVRRRGQEARLRCSPMKGHSHVYWYRQLPEEGLKFMVYLQKENIIDESGMPKERFSAEFPKEGPSILRIQQVVRGDSAAYFCASSRDPSGGLYEQYFGPGTRLTVT.

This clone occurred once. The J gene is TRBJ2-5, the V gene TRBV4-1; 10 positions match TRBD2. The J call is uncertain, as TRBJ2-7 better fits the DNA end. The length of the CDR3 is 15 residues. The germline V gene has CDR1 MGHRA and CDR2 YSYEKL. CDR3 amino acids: CASSQTGTSVYEQYF. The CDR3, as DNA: TGCGCCAGCAGCCAAACCGGGACTAGCGTCTACGAGCAGTACTTC.

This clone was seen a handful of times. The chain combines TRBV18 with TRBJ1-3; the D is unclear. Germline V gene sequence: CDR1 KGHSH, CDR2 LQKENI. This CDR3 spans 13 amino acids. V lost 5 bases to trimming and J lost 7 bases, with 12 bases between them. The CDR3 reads CASSSGTRNTIYF. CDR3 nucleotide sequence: TGTGCCAGCTCATCAGGAACACGGAACACCATATATTTT.

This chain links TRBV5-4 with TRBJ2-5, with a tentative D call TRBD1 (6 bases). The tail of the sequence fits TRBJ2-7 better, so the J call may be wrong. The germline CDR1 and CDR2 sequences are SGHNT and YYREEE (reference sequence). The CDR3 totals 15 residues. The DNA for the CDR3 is TGTGCCAGCAGCTCCGGACAGCAAGGTTTGAACGAGCAGTACTTC. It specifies CASSSGQQGLNEQYF.

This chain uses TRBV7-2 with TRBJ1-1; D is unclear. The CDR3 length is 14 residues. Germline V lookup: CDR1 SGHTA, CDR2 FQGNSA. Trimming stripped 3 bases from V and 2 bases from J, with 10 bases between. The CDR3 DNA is TGTGCCAGCAGCTTTGTGACAAGCAACACTGAAGCTTTCTTT. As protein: CASSFVTSNTEAFF.